The 28 T cell receptor beta chains listed next were all sequenced from one sample in a study of T cells after yellow fever vaccination. Via MiXCR, TCRdb re-called the 5' RACE reads, giving one row per CDR3 protein. The sample shows under 550,000 distinct CDR3 sequences, 21% of them seen only once. This sample comprised PBMCs, obtained roughly 20 days after the first yellow fever vaccination. The receptors were gathered from a man between 18 and 29 years old who received the YFV17D yellow fever vaccine.

In this sample, this clonotype turned up a few times. V gene TRBV15 combines with J gene TRBJ2-3; 7 bases are shared with TRBD1. The V and J ends lost 3 bases and 0 bases, in that order; junction bases with no gene match: 3. The V gene's germline CDR1 is LNHNV and CDR2 YYDKDF (reference sequence). The CDR3 length is 15 residues. As DNA, the CDR3 is TGTGCCACCAGCAGGCCGGGACAGAGCACAGATACGCAGTATTTT. This codes for CATSRPGQSTDTQYF.

The rearrangement links TRBV7-9 to TRBJ2-7, with TRBD2 matching 7 bases. The CDR3 has 16 amino acids. CDR1 and CDR2 from the germline V gene are SEHNR and FQNEAQ (reference sequence). Trimming at V came to 5 bases and at J to 0 bases, leaving 10 bases not matched to a gene. This CDR3 is CASSQEWGGGSYEQYF. CDR3 nucleotide sequence: TGTGCCAGCAGCCAAGAGTGGGGGGGGGGCTCCTACGAGCAGTACTTC.

This clonotype turned up a few times. The chain couples TRBV6-5 to TRBJ2-5, with 16 bases aligning to TRBD2. Germline CDR1 is MNHEY and CDR2 is SVGAGI. The CDR3 sequence is 18 residues long. With V trimmed by 4 bases and J by 4 bases, 9 bases remained unmatched. The CDR3 DNA reads TGTGCCAGCAGTTGGGGAGGGACTAGCGGGGGGGCAACAGAGACCCAGTACTTC. This sequence encodes CASSWGGTSGGATETQYF.

This clonotype has only a few counts. This rearrangement joins TRBV12-3 or TRBV12-4 to TRBJ1-1; D unresolved. CDR3 length: 14 residues. Trimming stripped 3 bases from V and 1 base from J, with 9 bases between. CDR3: CASSFSRENTEAFF. The CDR3 coding sequence is TGTGCCAGCAGTTTTTCCCGGGAGAACACTGAAGCTTTCTTT.

The rearrangement joins TRBV18 to TRBJ2-7, with TRBD1 as a possible D gene (6 bases). Trimming stripped 3 bases from V and 2 bases from J, with 14 bases between. The CDR3 has 15 amino acids. Germline V lookup: CDR1 KGHSH, CDR2 LQKENI. CDR3 region: CASSPESTGPYEQYV. CDR3 DNA: TGTGCCAGCTCACCCGAAAGCACAGGGCCCTACGAGCAGTACGTC.

The chain employs TRBV7-9 and TRBJ2-1; TRBD2 is a possible D gene (6 bases). V lost 4 bases to trimming and J lost 5 bases, with 21 bases between them. There are 17 residues in the CDR3. Germline V gene sequence: CDR1 SEHNR, CDR2 FQNEAQ (reference sequence). In DNA, the CDR3 is TGTGCCAGCAGCTCGGGAGTTGGGTATTTGGCCGACAATGAGCAGTTCTTC. Protein: CASSSGVGYLADNEQFF.

This chain joins TRBV12-3 or TRBV12-4 and TRBJ2-2; no definite D call. V was trimmed by 3 bases and J by 6 bases, leaving 11 bases between them. CDR3 length: 14 amino acids. The CDR3 nucleotides are TGTGCCAGCAGTTTCCAACAGTTGGCCGGGGAGCTGTTTTTT. Translated, it gives CASSFQQLAGELFF.

This chain connects TRBV4-3 to TRBJ2-7, with a tentative D call TRBD2 (7 bases). The V gene lost 1 base and the J gene lost 3 bases, with 13 bases spanning the gap. Germline assignment: CDR1 LGHNA and CDR2 YSLEER. This CDR3 is built from 15 residues. The CDR3 here is CASSQARGAYYEQYF. CDR3 sequence (DNA): TGCGCCAGCAGCCAAGCCCGGGGGGCGTACTACGAGCAGTACTTC.

The V gene is TRBV27, the J gene TRBJ1-2; D remains ambiguous. The V end lost 0 bases, the J end lost 0 bases, and 8 bases lay between the germline ends. The CDR3 is 15 residues long. Germline values: CDR1 MNHEY, CDR2 SMNVEV (reference sequence). Here the CDR3 reads CASSLSFGANYGYTF. CDR3 sequence (DNA): TGTGCCAGCAGTTTATCGTTTGGGGCTAACTATGGCTACACCTTC.

This clonotype was detected a few times. The V call is TRBV3-1, the J call TRBJ2-1; 10 bases fit TRBD2. Per germline, CDR1 LGHDT and CDR2 YNNKEL (reference sequence). V shed 5 bases, J shed 9 bases, and the junction held 10 bases outside the gene matches. This CDR3 is 15 amino acids long. The CDR3, as DNA: TGTGCCAGCAGCTCCTCCGGACTAGCGGTGGGTGAGCAGTTCTTC. This translates into CASSSSGLAVGEQFF.

This clonotype has more than one count but fewer than ten. CDR3 sequence reads: CASGVNGGAQETQYF. CDR3 DNA sequence: TGTGCCAGCGGGGTTAACGGGGGGGCTCAAGAGACCCAGTACTTC. The chain recombines TRBV9 with TRBJ2-5, with TRBD2 matching 8 bases. Germline CDR1 SGDLS, CDR2 YYNGEE. V lost 7 bases and J lost 2; bases outside the gene matches: 10. The CDR3 is 15 amino acids.

V and J are TRBV2 and TRBJ2-1; weak D call: TRBD1 (5 bases). The CDR3 covers 12 residues. Germline V gives CDR1 SNHLY, CDR2 FYNNEI. The V gene lost 8 bases and the J gene lost 4 bases, with 9 bases spanning the gap. Here the CDR3 DNA reads TGTGCCAGCGCTGACAGTTACAATGAGCAGTTCTTC. This translates into CASADSYNEQFF.

The chain links TRBV7-2 to TRBJ2-3; no clear D gene. Trimming removed 0 bases from V and 5 bases from J, with 6 bases in between. The germline V gene has CDR1 SGHTA and CDR2 FQGNSA. The CDR3 loop spans 13 amino acids. The CDR3: CASSLAPRDTQYF. Here the CDR3 DNA reads TGTGCCAGCAGCTTAGCCCCGAGAGATACGCAGTATTTT.

The rearrangement uses TRBV29-1 and TRBJ2-3, with 7 bases fitting TRBD1. CDR1 SQVTM and CDR2 ANQGSEA come from the germline V gene. V trimming: 4 bases; J trimming: 5 bases; junction bases outside the gene matches: 12. This CDR3 spans 15 amino acids. This chain's CDR3 is CSVGTQGGRGDTQYF. Here the CDR3 DNA reads TGCAGCGTTGGAACTCAAGGGGGCAGGGGAGATACGCAGTATTTT.

This clonotype was observed many times. The rearrangement joins TRBV12-3 or TRBV12-4 to TRBJ2-3, with 8 bases matching TRBD2. The ends lost 1 base at V and 5 bases at J; junction bases unmatched: 8. The CDR3 runs to 16 residues. The CDR3 spells CASSLVLAVYLDTQYF. For the CDR3, the DNA is TGTGCCAGCAGTTTAGTACTAGCGGTTTATTTAGATACGCAGTATTTT.

V usage is TRBV7-9 and J usage is TRBJ1-1, with D maybe TRBD1 (5 bases). The CDR3 extends over 13 amino acids. V was clipped by 11 bases and J by 4 bases, with 17 bases between them. Germline V lookup: CDR1 SEHNR, CDR2 FQNEAQ (reference sequence). CDR3 nucleotides: TGTGCCCCCCGGGACGACGGACTCACTGAAGCTTTCTTT. Protein sequence: CAPRDDGLTEAFF.

This chain links TRBV7-6 with TRBJ1-3, with no clear D. Germline V gives CDR1 SGHVS, CDR2 FNYEAQ. V gave up 5 bases and J gave up 2 bases, with 7 bases separating them. The CDR3 has 13 amino acids. CDR3 amino acids: CASSPQTGNTIYF. In DNA, the CDR3 is TGTGCCAGCAGCCCCCAGACTGGAAACACCATATATTTT. The whole variable domain, remainder taken from reference TRBV7-6 and TRBJ1-3, is GAGVSQSPRYKVTKRGQDVALRCDPISGHVSLYWYRQALGQGPEFLTYFNYEAQQDKSGLPNDRFSAERPEGSISTLTIQRTEQRDSAMYRCASSPQTGNTIYFGEGSWLTVV.

This clonotype showed up just a few times. V is TRBV7-9 and J is TRBJ2-3; D gene ambiguous. Germline CDR1 is SEHNR and CDR2 is FQNEAQ (reference sequence). The CDR3 is 14 amino acids. V was pared by 2 bases and J by 6 bases, with 12 bases between. In DNA, the CDR3 is TGTGCCAGCAGCTTAAGGTCATCGCGCGATACGCAGTATTTT. Translated: CASSLRSSRDTQYF.

The rearrangement uses TRBV5-6 and TRBJ2-7, with D perhaps TRBD1 or TRBD2 (6 bases each). Between the trimmed V and J ends, which lost 4 bases and 4 bases, there was a span of 18 bases. CDR3 size: 15 residues. Germline loops: CDR1 SGHDT, CDR2 YYEEEE. In nucleotides, the CDR3 is TGTGCCAGCAGCCCCCGGGGGCGGATGGAGTACGAGCAGTACTTC. Its protein is CASSPRGRMEYEQYF.

In its sample, this clonotype was seen a few times. This sequence joins TRBV5-1 and TRBJ1-5; D unresolved. The CDR3 is 14 amino acids. The germline gives CDR1 SGHRS, CDR2 YFSETQ. Trimming pared 4 bases from V and 6 bases from J, leaving 14 bases between. The CDR3 reads CASSLAPSSQPQHF. The CDR3 region has the DNA TGCGCCAGCAGCCTGGCCCCTAGTAGTCAGCCCCAGCATTTT.

This clonotype was seen just once. The J gene is TRBJ2-2, the V gene TRBV7-9; tentatively, D is TRBD1 (6 bases). Trimming shortened V by 6 bases and J by 1 base, and 12 bases separated the two germline ends. The CDR3 covers 15 residues. CDR1 and CDR2 (germline): SEHNR, FQNEAQ (reference sequence). CDR3 loop: CASRTGTRNTGELFF. The CDR3 DNA sequence: TGTGCCAGCAGAACCGGGACACGGAACACCGGGGAGCTGTTTTTT.

This clonotype was picked up a small number of times. The V and J genes are TRBV5-5 and TRBJ2-7; the match to TRBD2 covers 11 bases. Trimming took 2 bases from V and 4 from J; bases not matched to a gene: 8. CDR1 is SGHKS, CDR2 YYEKEE, per germline (reference sequence). CDR3 length: 16 residues. CDR3 in amino acids: CASSLATSGGLYEQYV. CDR3 in DNA: TGTGCCAGCAGCTTAGCCACTAGCGGGGGCTTGTACGAGCAGTACGTC.

This clonotype appeared a few times. V gene TRBV6-5 combines with J gene TRBJ1-6; D not certain. The CDR3 contains 15 residues. From germline, CDR1 is MNHEY and CDR2 SVGAGI. Trimming pared 1 base from V and 10 bases from J, leaving 14 bases between. The CDR3: CASSYFLVKRSPLHF. The DNA for the CDR3 is TGTGCCAGCAGTTACTTCTTGGTTAAAAGGTCACCCCTCCACTTT.

The chain links TRBV10-1 to TRBJ1-2, with D tentatively TRBD1 (5 bases). Germline CDR1 WNHNN, CDR2 SYGVQD (reference sequence). The CDR3 is made up of 13 amino acids. V was pared by 3 bases and J by 7 bases, with 12 bases between. The DNA for the CDR3 is TGCGCCAGCAGTGACCTAGAGGGACGTGGCTACACCTTC. It specifies CASSDLEGRGYTF.

The chain uses TRBV27 and TRBJ2-7; 9 nucleotides line up with TRBD2. The CDR3 sequence is 16 residues long. In germline, CDR1 is MNHEY, CDR2 SMNVEV (reference sequence). The J segment lost 3 bases and the V segment lost 5 bases, leaving 11 bases of the junction unmatched. The DNA of the CDR3 is TGTGCCAGCAGTCCCTCACCTCGGCGGGGGGGCTACGAGCAGTACTTC. It encodes CASSPSPRRGGYEQYF.

This chain links TRBV18 with TRBJ1-2; unclear D gene. The length of the CDR3 is 15 residues. Germline V gives CDR1 KGHSH, CDR2 LQKENI. V lost 5 bases to trimming and J lost 4 bases, with 17 bases between them. In nucleotides, the CDR3 is TGTGCCAGCTCAGACGGGAGTCCTCAATTCTATGGCTACACCTTC. It codes for CASSDGSPQFYGYTF. The whole variable domain, remainder taken from reference TRBV18 and TRBJ1-2, is NAGVMQNPRHLVRRRGQEARLRCSPMKGHSHVYWYRQLPEEGLKFMVYLQKENIIDESGMPKERFSAEFPKEGPSILRIQQVVRGDSAAYFCASSDGSPQFYGYTFGSGTRLTVV.

The rearrangement links TRBV20-1 to TRBJ1-3; D is perhaps TRBD1 (5 bases). Germline CDR1 reads DFQATT; CDR2 reads SNEGSKA (reference sequence). The CDR3 runs to 15 residues. Deletions cut 5 bases from V and 1 base from J, with 15 bases between. The CDR3 nucleotides read TGCAGTGCTTTTATGCCCGGGGGGTCTGGAAACACCATATATTTT. Its protein is CSAFMPGGSGNTIYF.

A few counts support this clonotype. The chain carries TRBV7-9 and TRBJ2-3; perhaps TRBD1 as D (8 bases). V lost 3 bases and J lost 4, with 14 bases in between. There are 15 residues in the CDR3. Germline CDR1 is SEHNR and CDR2 is FQNEAQ (reference sequence). The CDR3 bases are TGTGCCAGCAGCTTTGGACAGGGAGGGGCAGATACGCAGTATTTT. The encoded protein is CASSFGQGGADTQYF.